This T cell receptor (beta chain) comes out of a study of CD4 T cells in relation to SARS-CoV-2 and coronaviruses. Findings and limits, study-wide: Each donor contributed either pre-pandemic or post-infection samples, not both.

With respect to this clone: The antigen is not known.

CD4+ T cells from unexposed donors were obtained before the COVID-19 pandemic (2011-2018). V lost 3 bases to trimming and J lost 3 bases; unmatched junction nucleotides: 2. This CDR3 is 15 amino acids long. Germline V gene data show CDR1 as MDHEN and CDR2 as SYDVKM. Libraries were prepared by immunoSEQ multiplex PCR; TCRdb keeps only in-frame clonotypes and omits some of them. This table has about 59,000 clones, roughly 88% appearing once. This chain joins TRBV28 and TRBJ1-6, with TRBD1 matching over 7 bases. The receptor was isolated from a human donor in good health. The sequenced sample consisted of memory CD4+ T cells from PBMCs. The CDR3 reads CASSFTGVYNSPLHF. The CDR3, as DNA: TGTGCCAGCAGTTTTACAGGGGTCTATAATTCACCCCTCCACTTT.